A single sample is the source of the 21 T cell receptor beta chains below, sequenced in a study of OX40 agonist ivuxolimab in advanced cancers. Method: immunoSEQ multiplex PCR; TCRdb's copy keeps in-frame clones and lacks some. The sample yields 30,000 to 45,000 clones, roughly 78% seen once. Source: CD4+ or CD8+ T cells sorted from blood, taken in a trial of the OX40 agonist ivuxolimab. Every receptor here comes from an adult with an advanced solid tumor such as melanoma, head and neck, liver or kidney cancer.

The rearrangement uses TRBV15 and TRBJ1-1; no clear D. Trimming took 0 bases from V and 3 from J, leaving 8 bases between them. The CDR3 has 14 residues. The germline V gene encodes CDR1 LNHNV and CDR2 YYDKDF (reference sequence). The CDR3 bases are TGTGCCACCAGCAGAGATAGGGCAGACACTGAAGCTTTCTTT. It specifies CATSRDRADTEAFF. Combining the CDR3 with reference TRBV15 and TRBJ1-1 gives the whole variable domain DAMVIQNPRYQVTQFGKPVTLSCSQTLNHNVMYWYQQKSSQAPKLLFHYYDKDFNNEADTPDNFQSRRPNTSFCFLDIRSPGLGDTAMYLCATSRDRADTEAFFGQGTRLTVV.

By share of the sample, this clone is medium-sized (0.01 to 0.1%). V gene TRBV7-6 combines with J gene TRBJ1-4; D not resolved. Per the germline V gene, CDR1 is SGHVS and CDR2 is FNYEAQ. This CDR3 comprises 13 residues. V shed 2 bases and J shed 10 bases, with 11 bases lying between them. The CDR3 loop reads CASSLKLGGKLFF. CDR3 DNA sequence: TGTGCCAGCAGCTTAAAATTGGGTGGAAAACTGTTTTTT.

The chain carries TRBV6-5 and TRBJ1-1; a weak D match, TRBD1 (5 bases). The CDR3 covers 16 residues. The germline V gene encodes CDR1 MNHEY and CDR2 SVGAGI. The V end was cut by 4 bases, the J end by 2 bases, with 17 bases between. The CDR3 spells CASSSLARGLNTEAFF. CDR3 nucleotides: TGTGCCAGCAGTTCCCTAGCCCGGGGCCTAAACACTGAAGCTTTCTTT.

V gene TRBV6-1 combines with J gene TRBJ1-6; 8 bases are a match to TRBD1. CDR1 is MNHNS and CDR2 is SASEGT in the germline V gene. CDR3 length: 19 residues. V shed 2 bases, J shed 1 base, and the junction held 10 bases outside the gene matches. CDR3 sequence reads: CASSELPAGGISYNSPLHF. CDR3 bases: TGTGCCAGCAGTGAACTACCGGCAGGGGGCATTTCCTATAATTCACCCCTCCACTTT.

The V call is TRBV28, the J call TRBJ2-1; 7 nucleotides align to TRBD2. J was trimmed by 9 bases and V by 1 base; bases with no gene match: 9. The V gene's germline CDR1 is MDHEN and CDR2 SYDVKM. This CDR3 spans 15 amino acids. Here the CDR3 DNA reads TGTGCCAGCAGTTTATCCCAAGCGGGATTAACTGAGCAGTTCTTC. The encoded protein is CASSLSQAGLTEQFF.

The J gene is TRBJ2-7, the V gene TRBV19; D is tentatively TRBD1 or TRBD2 (5 bases each). V was shortened by 5 bases and J by 2 bases, with 13 bases between the two germline ends. The CDR3 extends over 14 amino acids. Germline-derived CDR1 and CDR2 are LNHDA and SQIVND (reference sequence). The CDR3, as DNA: TGTGCCAGTAGTCCTCTGAGGGGACCCTACGAGCAGTACTTC. It is translated as CASSPLRGPYEQYF. Based on the CDR3 plus reference TRBV19 and TRBJ2-7, the full variable domain is DGGITQSPKYLFRKEGQNVTLSCEQNLNHDAMYWYRQDPGQGLRLIYYSQIVNDFQKGDIAEGYSVSREKKESFPLTVTSAQKNPTAFYLCASSPLRGPYEQYFGPGTRLTVT.

The J gene is TRBJ2-7, the V gene TRBV5-6; TRBD1 aligns across 9 bases. The V segment lost 0 bases and the J segment 7 bases; nucleotides outside the gene matches: 5. Germline-derived CDR1 and CDR2 are SGHDT and YYEEEE. The length of the CDR3 is 14 residues. CDR3 in DNA: TGTGCCAGCAGCTTGGTGGGACAGGGTGGAGAGCAGTACTTC. Amino acids: CASSLVGQGGEQYF.

The chain uses TRBV7-8 and TRBJ1-1, with D maybe TRBD1 (6 bases). The CDR3 consists of 18 residues. Germline CDR1 is SGHVS and CDR2 is FQNEAQ. V lost 2 bases, J lost 3 bases, and 22 bases lay in between. DNA of the CDR3: TGTGCCAGCAGCTTATCCGACAGGCGAAGCAAGCAATACACTGAAGCTTTCTTT. It yields the protein CASSLSDRRSKQYTEAFF.

This chain links TRBV5-1 with TRBJ2-2; weak D call: TRBD2 (6 bases). Per germline, CDR1 SGHRS and CDR2 YFSETQ. The CDR3 loop spans 16 amino acids. V was pared by 4 bases and J by 1 base, with 14 bases between. The chain's CDR3 is CASSHNWRGNTGELFF. The CDR3 DNA is TGCGCCAGCAGCCACAATTGGCGGGGGAACACCGGGGAGCTGTTTTTT.

The table lists this clone with a few counts. The V gene is TRBV28, the J gene TRBJ1-5; no firm D call. CDR1 and CDR2 (germline): MDHEN, SYDVKM. This CDR3 is 12 amino acids long. Trimming left V 6 bases short and J 6 bases short, with 9 bases between. The CDR3 DNA follows: TGTGCCAGCAGCCCCCCTACTCAGCCCCAGCATTTT. Its protein is CASSPPTQPQHF.

This clone was detected a few times. This chain connects TRBV7-2 to TRBJ2-2, with D possibly matching TRBD2 (6 bases). V lost 0 bases, J lost 0 bases, and 11 bases lay in between. This CDR3 comprises 17 residues. Germline loops: CDR1 SGHTA, CDR2 FQGNSA. For the CDR3, the DNA is TGTGCCAGCAGCTTAGCCCGGCTAGCGCCGAACACCGGGGAGCTGTTTTTT. This gives the protein CASSLARLAPNTGELFF.

The chain has TRBV28 and TRBJ2-5, with a weak D call TRBD2 (6 bases). Germline CDR1 MDHEN, CDR2 SYDVKM. The CDR3 is 12 amino acids. Trimming took off 6 bases at V and 9 bases at J, with 14 bases between the two ends. The CDR3 DNA is TGTGCCAGCAGCCCCGGACGGGGGTCCCAGTACTTC. Its protein is CASSPGRGSQYF.

This sequence joins TRBV5-4 and TRBJ1-2; D may be TRBD1 (5 bases). The CDR3 sequence is 15 residues long. The V and J ends lost 0 bases and 5 bases respectively, with 14 bases between them. Per the germline V gene, CDR1 is SGHNT and CDR2 is YYREEE (reference sequence). The CDR3 spells CASSLGGGGRYGYTF. Here the CDR3 DNA reads TGTGCCAGCAGCTTGGGGGGCGGGGGTAGGTATGGCTACACCTTC. Variable domain in full (rest from reference TRBV5-4 and TRBJ1-2): ETGVTQSPTHLIKTRGQQVTLRCSSQSGHNTVSWYQQALGQGPQFIFQYYREEENGRGNFPPRFSGLQFPNYSSELNVNALELDDSALYLCASSLGGGGRYGYTFGSGTRLTVV.

The chain couples TRBV29-1 to TRBJ2-7; D is tentatively TRBD1 or TRBD2 (5 bases each). The CDR3 contains 11 residues. Germline V gives CDR1 SQVTM, CDR2 ANQGSEA. With 6 bases removed from V and 1 base from J, the gap between germline ends came to 7 bases. The CDR3 here is CSVGVSYEQYF. The CDR3, as DNA: TGCAGCGTGGGGGTTTCCTACGAGCAGTACTTC.

The chain carries TRBV19 and TRBJ1-3; 7 nucleotides match TRBD1. V was clipped by 5 bases and J by 3 bases; unmatched bases: 10. Per the germline V gene, CDR1 is LNHDA and CDR2 is SQIVND (reference sequence). This CDR3 comprises 16 residues. The CDR3 coding sequence is TGTGCCAGTAGTGAGTGGAACAGGGGTGGTGGAAACACCATATATTTT. It codes for CASSEWNRGGGNTIYF.

This chain uses TRBV30 with TRBJ2-5, with TRBD2 as a possible D gene (5 bases). The end of the DNA is better explained by TRBJ2-7, so the J call may be wrong. Germline V lookup: CDR1 GTSNPN, CDR2 SVGIG (reference sequence). The CDR3 length is 13 residues. CDR3 nucleotides: TGTGCCTGGGGAGGACGGGGAAAGTACGAGCAGTACTTC. Amino acids: CAWGGRGKYEQYF.

This clone occurred once. The CDR3, as DNA: TGTGCCAGCAGCACGCGGACGGGAGAATATGGCTACACCTTC. It yields the protein CASSTRTGEYGYTF. V is TRBV9 and J is TRBJ1-2; D is unresolved. The germline gives CDR1 SGDLS, CDR2 YYNGEE. This CDR3 comprises 14 residues. Trimming stripped 4 bases from V and 5 bases from J, with 15 bases between.

The V and J genes are TRBV28 and TRBJ1-5; a weak D match, TRBD1 (6 bases). Trimming pared 3 bases from V and 1 base from J, leaving 13 bases between. This CDR3 comprises 16 residues. Germline V gene lookup returns CDR1 MDHEN and CDR2 SYDVKM. This CDR3 is CASSFLGAGSNQPQHF. CDR3 in DNA: TGTGCCAGCAGTTTTTTGGGGGCGGGGAGCAATCAGCCCCAGCATTTT.

The chain combines TRBV11-2 with TRBJ1-2, with TRBD1 as a possible D gene (5 bases). In germline, CDR1 is SGHAT, CDR2 FQNNGV. Deletions cut 5 bases from V and 0 bases from J, with 16 bases between. This CDR3 spans 16 amino acids. The CDR3 sequence is CASSPRDSPANYGYTF. The CDR3, as DNA: TGTGCCAGCAGCCCCCGCGACAGTCCCGCTAACTATGGCTACACCTTC.

The chain has TRBV29-1 and TRBJ2-7; D perhaps matches TRBD2 (5 bases). Germline V CDR1 and CDR2: SQVTM, ANQGSEA. The CDR3 has 13 amino acids. V dropped 7 bases and J dropped 2 bases, with 15 bases sitting between them. CDR3 DNA: TGCAGCGCGGGATCGACACTTACCTACGAGCAGTACTTC. Protein: CSAGSTLTYEQYF.

V gene TRBV30 combines with J gene TRBJ1-2; 8 nucleotides line up with TRBD1. The CDR3 contains 16 residues. Unmatched junction bases numbered 11, after V lost 1 base and J lost 4 bases. Germline V gene sequence: CDR1 GTSNPN, CDR2 SVGIG (reference sequence). The CDR3, as DNA: TGTGCCTGGAGTGCTGACAGGGGCTTTTCCCCCTATGGCTACACCTTC. Residues: CAWSADRGFSPYGYTF.